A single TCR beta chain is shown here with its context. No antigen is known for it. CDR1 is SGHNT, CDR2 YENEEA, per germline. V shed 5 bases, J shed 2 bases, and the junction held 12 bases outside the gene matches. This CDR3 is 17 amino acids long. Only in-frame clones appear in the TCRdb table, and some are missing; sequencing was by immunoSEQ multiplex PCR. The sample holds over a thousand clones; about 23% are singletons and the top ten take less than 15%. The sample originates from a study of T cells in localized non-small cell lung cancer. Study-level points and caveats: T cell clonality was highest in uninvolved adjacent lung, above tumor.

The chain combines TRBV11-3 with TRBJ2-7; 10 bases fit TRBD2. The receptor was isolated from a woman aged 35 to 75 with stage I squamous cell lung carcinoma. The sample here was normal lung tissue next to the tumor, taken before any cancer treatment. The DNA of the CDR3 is TGTGCCAGCAGCCCGAGGCTAGCGGGAGAGGGGCCCTACGAGCAGTACTTC. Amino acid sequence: CASSPRLAGEGPYEQYF.